Listed below are T cell receptor beta chains from one sample, sequenced in a study of blood T cell repertoires in COVID-19. Some clones are missing from TCRdb's copy, which holds only in-frame ones; the method was immunoSEQ multiplex PCR. The sample carries around 45,000 clones, roughly 86% recorded once. Sequenced sample: peripheral blood. The receptors derive from a man between 60 and 75 years old with active COVID-19. Both conserved end residues are part of each CDR3. The D gene is left open where the match is weak. Expanded clones are given a class, and other clones once, few, many or no size at all.

>NA|TRBV27|NA|TRBJ2-1
TGTGCCAGCAGCAGGGACTCCAGGAGCTCCTACAATGAGCAGTTCTTC
CASSRDSRSSYNEQFF
>TRBD1|TRBV28|NA|TRBJ1-5
TGTGCCAGCAGTTCCCCTACAGGGGGCTTTCAGCCCCAGCATTTT
CASSSPTGGFQPQHF
>NA|TRBV9|NA|TRBJ1-1
TGTGCCAGCAGCTTCAATGTGGGGAGCACTGAAGCTTTCTTT
CASSFNVGSTEAFF
>NA|TRBV2|NA|TRBJ2-5
TGTGCCAGCAGTGAGCCCAGGGGGGCTGAGACCCAGTACTTC
CASSEPRGAETQYF
>TRBD1|TRBV5-8|NA|TRBJ1-4
TGTGCCAGCAGCTTCGACAGGGCGGGGGAAAAACTGTTTTTT
CASSFDRAGEKLFF
>NA|TRBV5-6|NA|TRBJ2-5
TGTGCCAGCAGCTTTACTGGCGGGGAGACCCAGTACTTC
CASSFTGGETQYF
>NA|TRBV4-1|few|TRBJ2-1
TGCGCCAGCAGCCAAGTCGGCTCTGGGCACTACAATGAGCAGTTCTTC
CASSQVGSGHYNEQFF
>TRBD1|TRBV28|NA|TRBJ2-5
TGTGCCAGCAGTTTGTCAGGGGGCCTACCGCACCAAGAGACCCAGTACTTC
CASSLSGGLPHQETQYF
>NA|TRBV3-1/TRBV3-2|once|TRBJ1-1
TGTGCCAGCAGCCAGTTTGGCCTTGTCACTGAAGCTTTCTTT
CASSQFGLVTEAFF
>TRBD1|TRBV4-1|NA|TRBJ1-1
TGCGCCAGCAGCCAAGAATGGACAGGTGAAGCTTTCTTT
CASSQEWTGEAFF
>TRBD2|TRBV29-1|NA|TRBJ2-5
TGCAGCGTTGCTGAAGCGGGAGGGCCCGAGACCCAGTACTTC
CSVAEAGGPETQYF
>NA|TRBV7-2|NA|TRBJ1-1
TGTGCCAGCACCGGGAGGGGGAACACTGAAGCTTTCTTT
CASTGRGNTEAFF
>TRBD1|TRBV11-2|NA|TRBJ1-6
TGTGCCAGCAGCTCCAACAGGGGGCAAAAGCATTCACCCCTCCACTTT
CASSSNRGQKHSPLHF
>TRBD2|TRBV29-1|NA|TRBJ2-5
TGCAGCGTTGAAGGGGGGCCGCTAGCGGGAGGCCAAGAGACCCAGTACTTC
CSVEGGPLAGGQETQYF
>NA|TRBV28|NA|TRBJ1-2
TGTGCCAGCAGGGTAACAGGCCTTTGGTATGGCTACACCTTC
CASRVTGLWYGYTF
>NA|TRBV9|NA|TRBJ1-4
TGTGCCAGCAGCGTGCGGGACGGACCTAATGAAAAACTGTTTTTT
CASSVRDGPNEKLFF
>NA|TRBV19|NA|TRBJ1-5
TGTGCCAGTAGTATAATACATGATCAGCCCCAGCATTTT
CASSIIHDQPQHF
>TRBD1|TRBV28|NA|TRBJ1-5
TGTGCCAGCAGTTTAATAGGGACAGGGATCTATAGCAATCAGCCCCAGCATTTT
CASSLIGTGIYSNQPQHF
>NA|TRBV2|NA|TRBJ1-4
TGTGCCAGCATCGAAGGAGGGTTTCGGGAAAAACTGTTTTTT
CASIEGGFREKLFF
>NA|TRBV4-3|NA|TRBJ1-3
TGCGCCAGCAGCCAAGACCCAATAACGGGCTCTGGAAACACCATATATTTT
CASSQDPITGSGNTIYF
>NA|TRBV4-2|NA|TRBJ1-4
TGTGCCAGCAGCCAAGAGGGGAGCAGGGGTAATGAAAAACTGTTTTTT
CASSQEGSRGNEKLFF
>TRBD2|TRBV4-1|NA|TRBJ2-5
TGCGCCAGCAGCCCAGCGGGAGGGCCTTTCGAGACCCAGTACTTC
CASSPAGGPFETQYF
>NA|TRBV4-1|NA|TRBJ1-2
TGCGCCAGCAGCCAAGAAGGGGCCTATGGCTACACCTTC
CASSQEGAYGYTF
>TRBD1|TRBV19|NA|TRBJ1-6
TGTGCCAGTAGATCCGGACAGGGGGTAACCGGGAATTCACCCCTCCACTTT
CASRSGQGVTGNSPLHF
>TRBD1|TRBV5-8|NA|TRBJ2-1
TGTGCCAGCAGTGCCGGGACAGGGGGTCTGGATGAGCAGTTCTTC
CASSAGTGGLDEQFF
>NA|TRBV28|NA|TRBJ1-1
TGTGCCAGTCCGTCTGGCCTCGGGGGGTCCACTGAAGCTTTCTTT
CASPSGLGGSTEAFF
>NA|TRBV5-5|NA|TRBJ1-5
TGTGCCAGCAGTCTGGGCCCTAATAGCAATCAGCCCCAGCATTTT
CASSLGPNSNQPQHF
>NA|TRBV2|once|TRBJ2-1
TGTGCCAGCACTCTCTACAATGAGCAGTTCTTC
CASTLYNEQFF
>TRBD2|TRBV9|once|TRBJ2-7
TGTGCCAGCAGCTCCCGGGGTAGCGGGGGACCCTACGAGCAGTACTTC
CASSSRGSGGPYEQYF
>TRBD2|TRBV27|NA|TRBJ2-7
TGTGCCAGCGCGCCGGGGGGGCCATCCTACGAGCAGTACTTC
CASAPGGPSYEQYF
>TRBD1|TRBV5-5|NA|TRBJ1-2
TGTGCCAGCAGCATGGGGGGGACAGGGGCCATACTCTATGGCTACACCTTC
CASSMGGTGAILYGYTF
>NA|TRBV5-1|NA|TRBJ1-2
TGCGCCAGCAGCTTGGGAACAGGGCAGTTCGGCTACACCTTC
CASSLGTGQFGYTF
>NA|TRBV2|NA|TRBJ2-3
TGTGCCAGCGGCGAGGTGAGGACGCAGTATTTT
CASGEVRTQYF
>TRBD1|TRBV4-2|NA|TRBJ2-2
TGTGCCAGCAGCCAAGATCCAGGGGGATCGAACACCGGGGAGCTGTTTTTT
CASSQDPGGSNTGELFF
>TRBD1|TRBV5-4|NA|TRBJ1-1
TGTGCCAGCAGCGGGGGACAGGGCGGGTACACTGAAGCTTTCTTT
CASSGGQGGYTEAFF
>TRBD1|TRBV9|NA|TRBJ2-5
TGTGCCAGCAGCCCCCGTCTTGGACAGGGATCCGAGACCCAGTACTTC
CASSPRLGQGSETQYF
>NA|TRBV4-1|NA|TRBJ2-1
TGCGCCAGCAGTTATCGCGAGGATGAGCAGTTCTTC
CASSYREDEQFF
>NA|TRBV12-5|NA|TRBJ1-2
TGTGCTAGTGGTTTGAGCGGGTTCTATGGCTACACCTTC
CASGLSGFYGYTF
>NA|TRBV7-2|NA|TRBJ2-5
TGTGCCAGCACCACTACGGCGCGACGATACCAAGAGACCCAGTACTTC
CASTTTARRYQETQYF
>TRBD1|TRBV10-3|NA|TRBJ2-1
TGTGCCATCAGGCGCGGGACAGGGATCGGTGAGCAGTTCTTC
CAIRRGTGIGEQFF